Below, 30 T cell receptor beta chains from the same sample are listed, as sequenced in a study of cytomegalovirus exposure and HLA in healthy donors. Primers included in the PCR were 60 Vbeta and 13 Jbeta primers. Sequencing used immunoSEQ multiplex PCR; TCRdb keeps in-frame clones, though not all of them. The table lists about 140,000 clones, 75% to 80% of them singletons. The sample was PBMCs. The source is a female donor in good health and CMV-seronegative.

The V gene is TRBV28, the J gene TRBJ1-2, with 8 bases lining up with TRBD1. There are 14 residues in the CDR3. The germline CDR1 and CDR2 sequences are MDHEN and SYDVKM. V was clipped by 3 bases and J by 5 bases; unmatched bases: 5. The DNA for the CDR3 is TGTGCCAGCAGTTTTCAGGGGGCGGGGTATGGCTACACCTTC. Protein: CASSFQGAGYGYTF.

The chain links TRBV7-3 to TRBJ2-7; 12 bases map to TRBD1. Germline lookup yields CDR1 SGHTA and CDR2 FQGTGA. V lost 6 bases to trimming and J lost 6 bases; unmatched junction nucleotides: 6. The CDR3 is 14 amino acids. CDR3 protein: CASSRGTGGSEQYF. In nucleotides, the CDR3 is TGTGCCAGCAGTCGCGGGACAGGGGGCTCCGAGCAGTACTTC.

This clone was seen more than once but under ten times. The V call is TRBV19, the J call TRBJ2-1; 8 nucleotides agree with TRBD2. CDR3 size: 12 residues. Germline CDR1 LNHDA, CDR2 SQIVND (reference sequence). V dropped 10 bases and J dropped 9; count of bases not matched to a gene: 8. The CDR3 coding sequence is TGTGCCATCAGAGCGGGGGCGGGTGAGCAGTTCTTC. It codes for CAIRAGAGEQFF.

The rearrangement uses TRBV9 and TRBJ1-3; D remains unclear. V was pared by 0 bases and J by 2 bases, with 6 bases between. This CDR3 comprises 14 residues. Germline CDR1 SGDLS, CDR2 YYNGEE. The CDR3 here is CASSVATAGNTIYF. In nucleotides, the CDR3 is TGTGCCAGCAGCGTAGCAACAGCTGGAAACACCATATATTTT.

This clone turned up a few times. The rearrangement joins TRBV4-2 to TRBJ2-2; 14 nucleotides agree with TRBD2. Unmatched junction bases numbered 1, after V lost 9 bases and J lost 4 bases. Germline assignment: CDR1 LGHNA and CDR2 YNFKEQ. The CDR3 runs 14 residues. CDR3 loop: CASGTSGGTGELFF. In nucleotides, the CDR3 is TGTGCCAGTGGGACTAGCGGGGGCACCGGGGAGCTGTTTTTT.

The V call is TRBV29-1, the J call TRBJ1-5, with TRBD1 as a possible D gene (6 bases). The germline CDR1 and CDR2 sequences are SQVTM and ANQGSEA. Trimming took 4 bases from V and 2 from J, leaving 18 bases between them. The CDR3 runs to 16 residues. The chain's CDR3 is CSVGASGAGGNQPQHF. Written as DNA, the CDR3 is TGCAGCGTTGGAGCAAGCGGGGCAGGGGGCAATCAGCCCCAGCATTTT.

The chain employs TRBV30 and TRBJ1-1; D may be TRBD1 (6 bases). This CDR3 region has 15 residues. From germline, CDR1 is GTSNPN and CDR2 SVGIG (reference sequence). V lost 6 bases to trimming and J lost 8 bases, with 25 bases between them. The CDR3 sequence: CACPFRGKSSSEAFF. The DNA for the CDR3 is TGTGCCTGCCCGTTTAGGGGGAAGTCATCTAGCGAAGCTTTCTTT.

The gene calls are TRBV30 and TRBJ2-7; no clear D gene. CDR1 is GTSNPN and CDR2 is SVGIG in the germline V gene (reference sequence). Trimming took 4 bases from V and 1 from J, leaving 5 bases between them. The CDR3 sequence is 11 residues long. The CDR3 is CAWTGSYEQYF. The CDR3 coding sequence is TGTGCCTGGACAGGATCCTACGAGCAGTACTTC.

V usage is TRBV27 and J usage is TRBJ2-7; D may be TRBD1 (6 bases). The CDR3 has 14 residues. The V and J ends lost 8 bases and 6 bases respectively, with 20 bases between them. CDR1 MNHEY and CDR2 SMNVEV come from the germline V gene (reference sequence). CDR3 in amino acids: CASSHSGQGSEQYF. Written as DNA, the CDR3 is TGTGCCAGCTCCCATAGTGGGCAGGGGTCCGAGCAGTACTTC.

The rearrangement joins TRBV2 to TRBJ2-7, with a tentative D call TRBD1 (6 bases). Germline V gives CDR1 SNHLY, CDR2 FYNNEI. Deletions cut 6 bases from V and 3 bases from J, with 12 bases between. This CDR3 contains 13 residues. The CDR3 nucleotides read TGTGCCAGCAGGGCGGGCAGGGGCTACGAGCAGTACTTC. Amino acid sequence: CASRAGRGYEQYF. Drawing the rest from reference TRBV2 and TRBJ2-7, the complete variable domain is EPEVTQTPSHQVTQMGQEVILRCVPISNHLYFYWYRQILGQKVEFLVSFYNNEISEKSEIFDDQFSVERPDGSNFTLKIRSTKLEDSAMYFCASRAGRGYEQYFGPGTRLTVT.

The chain has TRBV6-1 and TRBJ2-5, with a possible D match to TRBD1 (6 bases). The V and J ends lost 5 bases and 2 bases respectively, with 12 bases between them. Germline V CDR1 and CDR2: MNHNS, SASEGT. The CDR3 is 14 residues long. The DNA for the CDR3 is TGTGCCAGCAGTAAAACAGGGACGCAAGAGACCCAGTACTTC. Translating it yields CASSKTGTQETQYF.

The V call is TRBV5-1, the J call TRBJ2-7; the D gene is possibly TRBD1 (6 bases). Germline CDR1 is SGHRS and CDR2 is YFSETQ. This CDR3 has 13 residues. V lost 8 bases and J lost 6, with 18 bases in between. CDR3 bases: TGCGCCAGAAGTGGCAGGGGTTTCCCCGAGCAGTACTTC. Translation gives CARSGRGFPEQYF.

The rearrangement uses TRBV10-3 and TRBJ1-2; D unresolved. With 0 bases removed from V and 6 bases from J, the gap between germline ends came to 14 bases. This CDR3 contains 15 residues. Germline CDR1 ENHRY, CDR2 SYGVKD. The CDR3: CAISESGSPPDGYTF. CDR3 DNA sequence: TGTGCCATCAGTGAGTCAGGGAGTCCCCCCGATGGCTACACCTTC.

The chain uses TRBV5-4 and TRBJ2-2; 10 bases match TRBD2. The CDR3 length is 16 residues. Germline trimming cut 0 bases from V and 4 bases from J; bases unmatched to any gene: 3. The germline CDR1 and CDR2 sequences are SGHNT and YYREEE (reference sequence). The CDR3 here is CASSLGLAGATGELFF. CDR3 bases: TGTGCCAGCAGCTTGGGGCTAGCGGGAGCCACCGGGGAGCTGTTTTTT.

The chain couples TRBV27 to TRBJ2-6; no reliable D call. The germline CDR1 and CDR2 sequences are MNHEY and SMNVEV (reference sequence). V was clipped by 6 bases and J by 0 bases, with 9 bases between them. CDR3 size: 15 residues. The chain's CDR3 is CASSPSRSGANVLTF. The CDR3 nucleotides are TGTGCCAGCAGCCCCAGTCGCTCTGGGGCCAACGTCCTGACTTTC.

This chain connects TRBV5-4 to TRBJ2-7, with TRBD1 identical over 7 bases. Germline values: CDR1 SGHNT, CDR2 YYREEE (reference sequence). This CDR3 has 15 amino acids. Trimming took 0 bases from V and 1 from J; bases not matched to a gene: 4. Here the CDR3 DNA reads TGTGCCAGCAGCTTGGCGCAGGGGGAGTCCTACGAGCAGTACTTC. Its protein product is CASSLAQGESYEQYF.

The rearrangement links TRBV14 to TRBJ1-4, with 11 bases identical to TRBD1. The length of the CDR3 is 16 residues. Trimming at V came to 3 bases and at J to 6 bases, leaving 6 bases not matched to a gene. Germline CDR1 SGHDN, CDR2 FVKESK. CDR3 bases: TGTGCCAGCAGCCACCTACCGGGACAGGGGGATGAAAAACTGTTTTTT. It codes for CASSHLPGQGDEKLFF.

This clone appeared a few times. This chain uses TRBV5-6 with TRBJ1-1; D unclear. V was trimmed by 2 bases and J by 5 bases, leaving 7 bases between them. Per the germline V gene, CDR1 is SGHDT and CDR2 is YYEEEE. The CDR3 runs to 12 residues. The CDR3 sequence is CASSFEKTEAFF. CDR3 nucleotides: TGTGCCAGCAGCTTTGAGAAGACTGAAGCTTTCTTT.

The chain links TRBV5-4 to TRBJ2-3; D might be TRBD2 (6 bases). From germline, CDR1 is SGHNT and CDR2 YYREEE (reference sequence). The length of the CDR3 is 18 residues. Trimming stripped 0 bases from V and 4 bases from J, with 21 bases between. The CDR3 sequence is CASSLAVYSGRRADTQYF. As DNA, the CDR3 is TGTGCCAGCAGCTTGGCGGTCTATTCGGGGAGGAGGGCAGATACGCAGTATTTT.

The chain recombines TRBV5-8 with TRBJ2-1, with a weak D call TRBD2 (5 bases). The CDR3 length is 14 residues. Germline V gives CDR1 SGHTS, CDR2 YDEGEE. V was shortened by 4 bases and J by 1 base, with 9 bases between the two germline ends. CDR3 coding DNA: TGTGCCAGCAGCACGAGCGGTTCCTACAATGAGCAGTTCTTC. It codes for CASSTSGSYNEQFF.

This clone showed up just once. The chain combines TRBV19 with TRBJ1-1; TRBD1 aligns across 7 bases. The CDR3 has 16 residues. CDR1 is LNHDA and CDR2 is SQIVND in the germline V gene (reference sequence). The J segment lost 1 base and the V segment lost 3 bases, leaving 8 bases of the junction unmatched. The DNA of the CDR3 is TGTGCCAGTAGTATCCAGCCCGGGACAGCGAACACTGAAGCTTTCTTT. Residues: CASSIQPGTANTEAFF.

This clone was seen a few times. The chain couples TRBV6-1 to TRBJ1-1; D possibly corresponds to TRBD1 (5 bases). CDR1 is MNHNS, CDR2 SASEGT, per germline. With 2 bases removed from V and 5 bases from J, the gap between germline ends came to 12 bases. The CDR3 consists of 14 residues. The CDR3 sequence is CASSEQGGKTEAFF. CDR3 bases: TGTGCCAGCAGTGAACAGGGAGGGAAGACTGAAGCTTTCTTT.

V and J are TRBV28 and TRBJ1-2, with D hard to call. The germline V gene encodes CDR1 MDHEN and CDR2 SYDVKM. There are 14 residues in the CDR3. Trimming removed 6 bases at V and 3 bases at J, with 14 bases between. The CDR3 spells CASSPTSGDYGYTF. The CDR3 bases are TGTGCCAGCAGCCCTACCTCGGGAGACTATGGCTACACCTTC.

This clone was seen more than once but under ten times. The J gene is TRBJ1-5, the V gene TRBV5-1, with a weak D call TRBD1 (5 bases). Germline CDR1 SGHRS, CDR2 YFSETQ. This CDR3 has 13 residues. Trimming left V 0 bases short and J 7 bases short, with 8 bases between. For the CDR3, the DNA is TGCGCCAGCAGCTTGGATGGGGCCCAGCCCCAGCATTTT. Protein product: CASSLDGAQPQHF.

V usage is TRBV9 and J usage is TRBJ1-2; D unresolved. Germline V gene lookup returns CDR1 SGDLS and CDR2 YYNGEE. The CDR3 loop spans 14 amino acids. V dropped 0 bases and J dropped 9 bases, with 15 bases sitting between them. This CDR3 is CASSVGGRASRYTF. For the CDR3, the DNA is TGTGCCAGCAGCGTAGGAGGGCGGGCAAGTCGCTACACCTTC.

The chain recombines TRBV6-1 with TRBJ1-3, with D perhaps TRBD1 (5 bases). Trimming removed 11 bases at V and 2 bases at J, with 16 bases between. Germline lookup yields CDR1 MNHNS and CDR2 SASEGT. The CDR3 sequence is 14 residues long. CDR3 protein: CASCQGTTGNTIYF. As DNA, the CDR3 is TGTGCCTCTTGCCAGGGCACGACTGGAAACACCATATATTTT.

V and J are TRBV5-1 and TRBJ2-2; 8 bases align to TRBD1. V lost 6 bases, J lost 1 base, and 5 bases stayed unmatched. CDR1 is SGHRS, CDR2 YFSETQ, per germline. There are 15 residues in the CDR3. The CDR3 reads CASIKGQENTGELFF. CDR3 coding DNA: TGCGCCAGCATCAAGGGACAGGAGAACACCGGGGAGCTGTTTTTT.

The V call is TRBV7-8, the J call TRBJ2-3, with TRBD2 matching over 12 bases. Germline-derived CDR1 and CDR2 are SGHVS and FQNEAQ. V gave up 3 bases and J gave up 3 bases; unmatched junction bases: 7. This CDR3 has 17 residues. The CDR3 DNA sequence: TGTGCCAGCAGCTTGGTGTCTAGCGGGGGGGCAACAGATACGCAGTATTTT. It specifies CASSLVSSGGATDTQYF.

The chain is built from TRBV23-1 and TRBJ1-1; tentatively, D is TRBD1 (5 bases). TRBV23-1 is reported as an ORF; its role is uncertain. The CDR3 has 13 residues. V was cut by 10 bases and J by 3 bases, with 15 bases left in between. CDR3 protein: CATSKQADTEAFF. CDR3 nucleotides: TGCGCCACCTCGAAACAGGCGGACACTGAAGCTTTCTTT.

The V gene is TRBV6-1, the J gene TRBJ2-3, with D possibly TRBD1 on 6 matching bases. Germline assignment: CDR1 MNHNS and CDR2 SASEGT. CDR3 size: 11 residues. Deletions cut 10 bases from V and 13 bases from J, with 18 bases between. CDR3 coding DNA: TGTGCCACCAGCGTAGGGGGTGTTGAGTATTTT. It specifies CATSVGGVEYF.